There are a few counts of the clone carrying this T cell receptor (beta chain). Antigen: not known. This entry is derived from a study of identical twins. Study-wide results and caveats: Out-of-frame alpha sequences common to twins exhibited a surplus of low generation probability.

TCRdb ran MiXCR on the 5' RACE reads and lists one entry per CDR3 protein. The sample includes hundreds of thousands of distinct CDR3 sequences, 8.6% of them seen just once. Germline CDR1 SGHRS, CDR2 YFSETQ. Trimming stripped 0 bases from V and 4 bases from J, with 14 bases between. The CDR3 length is 15 residues. These data also featured in a second study, about yellow fever vaccine responses in identical twins.

The V call is TRBV5-1, the J call TRBJ2-7; unclear D gene. Material for sequencing was PBMCs. This sequence was found in a woman under 30 in good health. CDR3 nucleotides: TGCGCCAGCAGCTTGGGTGCGGTAGCTTCTTACGAGCAGTACTTC. Translating gives CASSLGAVASYEQYF.